This T cell receptor (beta chain) derives from a study of CD8 T cells in Susac syndrome. Trimming removed 8 bases from V and 6 bases from J; junction bases left unmatched: 9. Germline CDR1 reads MNHEY; CDR2 reads SMNVEV (reference sequence). This CDR3 has 13 residues. Reverse transcription of roughly 0.45 to 1 ug RNA was carried out with random hexamers. A single record per CDR3 protein comes from TCRdb applying MiXCR to the immunoSEQ multiplex PCR reads. The sample includes about 400,000 distinct CDR3 sequences, approximately 85% seen only once; the top ten take approximately 0.12%. TCR beta from blood CD8+ and CD4+ T cells was sequenced.

The chain links TRBV27 to TRBJ2-7, with 8 bases matching TRBD1. The sequencing sample was made of CD8+ T cells from PBMCs. The TCR sequence derives from a human donor with multiple sclerosis. CDR3 in amino acids: CASGQGAVSEQYF. The CDR3 DNA is TGTGCCAGCGGACAGGGCGCGGTGAGCGAGCAGTACTTC.